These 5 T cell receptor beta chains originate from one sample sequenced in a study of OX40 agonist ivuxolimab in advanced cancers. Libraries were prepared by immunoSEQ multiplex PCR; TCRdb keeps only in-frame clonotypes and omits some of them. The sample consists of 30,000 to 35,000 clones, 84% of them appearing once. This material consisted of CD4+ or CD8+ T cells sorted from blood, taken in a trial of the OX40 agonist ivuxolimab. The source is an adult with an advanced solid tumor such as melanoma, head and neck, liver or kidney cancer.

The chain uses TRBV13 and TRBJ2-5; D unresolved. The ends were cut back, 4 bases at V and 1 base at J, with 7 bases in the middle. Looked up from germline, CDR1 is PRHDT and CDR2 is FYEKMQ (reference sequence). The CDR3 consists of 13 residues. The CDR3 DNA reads TGTGCCAGCAGCTCGCCGCCCCAAGAGACCCAGTACTTC. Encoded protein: CASSSPPQETQYF. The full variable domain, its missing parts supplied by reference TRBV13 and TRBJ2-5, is AAGVIQSPRHLIKEKRETATLKCYPIPRHDTVYWYQQGPGQDPQFLISFYEKMQSDKGSIPDRFSAQQFSDYHSELNMSSLELGDSALYFCASSSPPQETQYFGPGTRLLVL.

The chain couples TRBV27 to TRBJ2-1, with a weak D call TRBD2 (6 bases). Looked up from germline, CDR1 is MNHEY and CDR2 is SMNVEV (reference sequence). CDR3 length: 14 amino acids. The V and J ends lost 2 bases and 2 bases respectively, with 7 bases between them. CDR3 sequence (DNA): TGTGCCAGCAGTTTAGCGGGGCCCTACAATGAGCAGTTCTTC. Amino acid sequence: CASSLAGPYNEQFF.

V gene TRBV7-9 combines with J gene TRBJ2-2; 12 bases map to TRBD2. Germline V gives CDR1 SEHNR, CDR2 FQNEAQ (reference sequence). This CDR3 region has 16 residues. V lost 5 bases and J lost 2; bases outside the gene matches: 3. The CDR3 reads CASSPSGGANTGELFF. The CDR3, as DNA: TGTGCCAGCAGCCCTAGCGGGGGGGCAAACACCGGGGAGCTGTTTTTT.

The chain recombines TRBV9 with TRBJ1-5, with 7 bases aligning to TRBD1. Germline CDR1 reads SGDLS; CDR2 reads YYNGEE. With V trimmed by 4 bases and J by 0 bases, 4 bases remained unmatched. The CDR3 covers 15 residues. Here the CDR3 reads CASSWTGSSNQPQHF. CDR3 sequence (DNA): TGTGCCAGCAGCTGGACAGGAAGTAGCAATCAGCCCCAGCATTTT.

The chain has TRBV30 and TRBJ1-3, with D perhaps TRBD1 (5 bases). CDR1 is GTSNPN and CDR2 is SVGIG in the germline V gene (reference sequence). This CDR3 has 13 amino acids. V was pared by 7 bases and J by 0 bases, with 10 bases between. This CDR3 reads CAFTRASGNTIYF. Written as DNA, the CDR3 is TGTGCCTTTACCAGGGCCTCTGGAAACACCATATATTTT.